Included here is one T cell receptor beta chain sequence, with context. This specimen comes from a study of cytomegalovirus exposure and HLA in healthy donors. The primer mix had 60 Vbeta and 13 Jbeta primers. Profiling relied on immunoSEQ multiplex PCR, and the TCRdb table lists in-frame clones only, not all of them. The table lists about 160,000 clones, about 75% of them singletons. There are 17 residues in the CDR3. With 5 bases removed from V and 7 bases from J, the gap between germline ends came to 23 bases. Per germline, CDR1 SGHVS and CDR2 FQNEAQ. V and J are TRBV7-8 and TRBJ1-4; D may be TRBD1 (5 bases). Sequencing used PBMCs. This TCR was sampled from a male donor in good health and CMV-seropositive. For the CDR3, the DNA is TGTGCCAGCAGCCGGACCAATGAAGGGGCGGAAGGTGAAAAACTGTTTTTT. As protein: CASSRTNEGAEGEKLFF.